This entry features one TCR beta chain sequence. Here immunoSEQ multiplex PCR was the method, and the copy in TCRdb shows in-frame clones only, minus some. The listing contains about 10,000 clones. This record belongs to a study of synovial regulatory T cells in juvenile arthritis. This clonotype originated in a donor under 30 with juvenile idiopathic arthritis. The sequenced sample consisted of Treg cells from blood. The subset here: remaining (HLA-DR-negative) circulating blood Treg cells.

The CDR3 sequence is CASSFSAAREKKLFF. The chain recombines TRBV19 with TRBJ1-4; TCRdb proposes TRBD1, but this gene call is untestable without DNA. Germline CDR1 and CDR2: LNHDA and SQIVND (reference sequence). The CDR3 has 15 residues. No DNA was logged.